These T cell receptor beta chains were read from a single sample in a study of CD8 T cells in ankylosing spondylitis. TCRdb reprocessed the 5' RACE reads with MiXCR, giving one entry per CDR3 protein. Of 670,000 or so distinct CDR3 sequences listed, around 17% are singletons. Material: blood, either unsorted or a sorted T cell fraction (not recorded which). The receptors shown here come from a male donor with ankylosing spondylitis. CDR3s include the opening cysteine and the closing phenylalanine or tryptophan. The order of the fields is V gene, D gene, clone size, J gene, CDR3 protein, CDR3 DNA. D genes are given only for firm matches. Clone size is stated in some rows and not others, as once, few, many or a class when expanded.

>TRBV27|NA|few|TRBJ2-1
CASSPPTGAVYNEQFF
TGTGCCAGCAGTCCCCCGACTGGGGCCGTTTACAATGAGCAGTTCTTC
>TRBV3-1|NA|medium-sized|TRBJ2-5
CASSQDLEARETQYF
TGTGCCAGCAGCCAAGATCTTGAGGCCCGAGAGACCCAGTACTTC
>TRBV12-3/TRBV12-4|NA|NA|TRBJ2-2
CASRIPPTGELFF
TGTGCCAGCAGGATCCCTCCTACCGGGGAGCTGTTTTTT
>TRBV2|NA|NA|TRBJ2-3
CASSGDNSTDTQYF
TGTGCCAGCAGTGGGGACAACTCCACAGATACGCAGTATTTT
>TRBV19|NA|few|TRBJ2-1
CASRGGWDEQFF
TGTGCCAGTAGAGGCGGGTGGGATGAGCAGTTCTTC
>TRBV3-1|NA|few|TRBJ2-7
CASSQDQRGRTDEQYF
TGTGCCAGCAGCCAAGATCAGAGGGGGAGAACGGACGAGCAGTACTTC
>TRBV20-1|NA|NA|TRBJ2-3
CSAIRDTSTDTQYF
TGCAGTGCAATCCGGGACACCAGCACAGATACGCAGTATTTT
>TRBV5-1|NA|NA|TRBJ1-1
CASSSWANTEAFF
TGCGCCAGCAGCTCGTGGGCGAACACTGAAGCTTTCTTT
>TRBV29-1|NA|few|TRBJ1-2
CSVADIANYGYTF
TGCAGCGTTGCGGATATAGCTAACTATGGCTACACCTTC
>TRBV30|NA|NA|TRBJ1-2
CAWSVTGADGYTF
TGTGCCTGGAGTGTAACGGGGGCTGATGGCTACACCTTC
>TRBV11-2|TRBD1|NA|TRBJ2-1
CASSLGQGAYEQFF
TGTGCCAGCAGCTTAGGGCAGGGGGCTTATGAGCAGTTCTTC
>TRBV28|TRBD2|NA|TRBJ2-7
CASSSSGTSGLYEQYF
TGTGCCAGCAGTTCATCCGGGACTAGCGGATTATACGAGCAGTACTTC
>TRBV4-1|NA|NA|TRBJ2-7
CASSQAAQGYEQYF
TGCGCCAGCAGCCAAGCCGCCCAAGGCTACGAGCAGTACTTC
>TRBV15|NA|NA|TRBJ2-1
CATSTYLGSYNEQFF
TGTGCCACCAGCACCTACTTAGGGTCCTACAATGAGCAGTTCTTC